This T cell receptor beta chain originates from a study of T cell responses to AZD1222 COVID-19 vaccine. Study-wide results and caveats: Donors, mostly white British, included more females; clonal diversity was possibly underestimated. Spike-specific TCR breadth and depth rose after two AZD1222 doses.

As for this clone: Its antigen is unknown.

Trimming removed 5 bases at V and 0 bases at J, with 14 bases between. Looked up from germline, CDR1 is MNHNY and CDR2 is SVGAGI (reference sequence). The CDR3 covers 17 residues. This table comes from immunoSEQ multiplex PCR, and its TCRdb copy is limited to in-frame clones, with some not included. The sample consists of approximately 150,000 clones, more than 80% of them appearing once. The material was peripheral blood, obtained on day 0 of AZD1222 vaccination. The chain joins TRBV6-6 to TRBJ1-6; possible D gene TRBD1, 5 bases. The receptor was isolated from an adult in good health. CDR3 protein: CASSPRQSSSYNSPLHF. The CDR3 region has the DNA TGTGCCAGCAGTCCCAGACAGAGTAGCTCCTATAATTCACCCCTCCACTTT.